These 5 T cell receptor beta chains were all obtained from the same sample, sequenced in a study of cytomegalovirus exposure and HLA in healthy donors. The PCR was carried out with 60 Vbeta primers and 13 Jbeta primers. Generated by immunoSEQ multiplex PCR, the TCRdb table keeps only in-frame clones and is missing some. The table includes approximately 200,000 clones, just over 75% detected once. The sample consisted of PBMCs. These receptors all come from a man under 40 in good health and CMV-seronegative.

The chain combines TRBV9 with TRBJ1-1; D not certain. Germline lookup yields CDR1 SGDLS and CDR2 YYNGEE. The V gene lost 0 bases and the J gene lost 12 bases, with 21 bases spanning the gap. This CDR3 is 15 amino acids long. The CDR3 reads CASSVVTPGFGSSFF. As DNA, the CDR3 is TGTGCCAGCAGCGTAGTAACCCCGGGGTTCGGTTCGTCTTTCTTT.

The rearrangement links TRBV28 to TRBJ2-2; 7 nucleotides line up with TRBD2. The CDR3 sequence is 15 residues long. Germline-derived CDR1 and CDR2 are MDHEN and SYDVKM. J lost 6 bases, V lost 2 bases, and 6 bases had no gene match. This CDR3 reads CASSLRLAAAGELFF. DNA for the CDR3: TGTGCCAGCAGTTTAAGACTAGCTGCGGCCGGGGAGCTGTTTTTT.

The chain links TRBV5-6 to TRBJ1-2; D might be TRBD1 (5 bases). The length of the CDR3 is 15 residues. CDR1 SGHDT and CDR2 YYEEEE come from the germline V gene. The V and J ends lost 0 bases and 2 bases respectively, with 11 bases between them. The DNA for the CDR3 is TGTGCCAGCAGCTTGGGTCCAGGGAGGAACTATGGCTACACCTTC. Its protein is CASSLGPGRNYGYTF.

The V and J genes are TRBV7-9 and TRBJ2-1, with TRBD1 matching 8 bases. Germline-derived CDR1 and CDR2 are SEHNR and FQNEAQ (reference sequence). CDR3 length: 16 residues. With V trimmed by 5 bases and J by 0 bases, 6 bases remained unmatched. CDR3 in DNA: TGTGCCAGCAGCCCGGCCGGACAGGGCTCCTACAATGAGCAGTTCTTC. Translated, it gives CASSPAGQGSYNEQFF.

The chain uses TRBV10-3 and TRBJ1-5; possibly TRBD1 for D (5 bases). The CDR3 is made up of 13 amino acids. V dropped 4 bases and J dropped 6 bases, with 10 bases sitting between them. Germline values: CDR1 ENHRY, CDR2 SYGVKD. The CDR3 bases are TGTGCCATCAGTGTAGGGGAGGGTCAGCCCCAGCATTTT. Translated, it gives CAISVGEGQPQHF.